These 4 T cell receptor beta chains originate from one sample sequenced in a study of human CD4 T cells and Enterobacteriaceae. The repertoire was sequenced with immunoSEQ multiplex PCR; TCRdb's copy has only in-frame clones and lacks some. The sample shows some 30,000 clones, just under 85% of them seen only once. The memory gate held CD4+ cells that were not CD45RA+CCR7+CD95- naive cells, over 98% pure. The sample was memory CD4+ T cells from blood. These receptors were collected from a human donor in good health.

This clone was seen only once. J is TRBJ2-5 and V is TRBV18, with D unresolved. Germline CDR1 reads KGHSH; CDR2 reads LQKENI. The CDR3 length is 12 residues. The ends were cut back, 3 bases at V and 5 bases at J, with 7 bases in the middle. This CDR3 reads CASSPSGETQYF. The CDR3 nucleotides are TGTGCCAGCTCACCTTCCGGGGAGACCCAGTACTTC. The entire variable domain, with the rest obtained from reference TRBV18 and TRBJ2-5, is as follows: NAGVMQNPRHLVRRRGQEARLRCSPMKGHSHVYWYRQLPEEGLKFMVYLQKENIIDESGMPKERFSAEFPKEGPSILRIQQVVRGDSAAYFCASSPSGETQYFGPGTRLLVL.

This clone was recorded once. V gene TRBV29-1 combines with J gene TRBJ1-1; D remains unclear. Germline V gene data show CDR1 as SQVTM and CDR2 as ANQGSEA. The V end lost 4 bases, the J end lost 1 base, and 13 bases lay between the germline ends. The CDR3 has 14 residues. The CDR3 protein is CSVVFSRGNTEAFF. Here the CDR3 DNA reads TGCAGCGTTGTATTTTCGCGGGGGAACACTGAAGCTTTCTTT.

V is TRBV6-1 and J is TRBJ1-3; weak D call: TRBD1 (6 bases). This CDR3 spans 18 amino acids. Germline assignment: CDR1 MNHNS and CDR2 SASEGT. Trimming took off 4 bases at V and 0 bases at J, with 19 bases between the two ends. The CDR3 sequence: CASSGLGVGGPSGNTIYF. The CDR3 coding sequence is TGTGCCAGCAGTGGCTTAGGGGTAGGGGGACCCTCTGGAAACACCATATATTTT.

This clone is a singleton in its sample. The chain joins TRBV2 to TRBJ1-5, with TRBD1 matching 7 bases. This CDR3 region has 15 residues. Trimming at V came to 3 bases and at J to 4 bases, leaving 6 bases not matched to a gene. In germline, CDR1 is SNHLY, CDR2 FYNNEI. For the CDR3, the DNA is TGTGCCAGCAGTGATAAGACAGGGAGGAATCAGCCCCAGCATTTT. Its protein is CASSDKTGRNQPQHF.